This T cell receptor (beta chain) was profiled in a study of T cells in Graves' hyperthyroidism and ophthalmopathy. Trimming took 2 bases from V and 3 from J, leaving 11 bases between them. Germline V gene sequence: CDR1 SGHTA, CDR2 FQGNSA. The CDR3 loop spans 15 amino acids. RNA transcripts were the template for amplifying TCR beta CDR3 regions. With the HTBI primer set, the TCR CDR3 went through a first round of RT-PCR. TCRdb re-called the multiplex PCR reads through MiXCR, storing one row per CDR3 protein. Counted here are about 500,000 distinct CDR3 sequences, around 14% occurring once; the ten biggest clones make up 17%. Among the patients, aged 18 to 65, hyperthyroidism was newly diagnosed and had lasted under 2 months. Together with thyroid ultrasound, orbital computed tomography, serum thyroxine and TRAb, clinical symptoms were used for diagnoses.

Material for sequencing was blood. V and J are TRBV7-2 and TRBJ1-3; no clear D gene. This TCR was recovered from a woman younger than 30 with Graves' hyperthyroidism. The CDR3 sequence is CASSLKGLGGNTIYF. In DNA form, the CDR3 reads TGTGCCAGCAGCTTAAAAGGGTTGGGTGGAAACACCATATATTTT. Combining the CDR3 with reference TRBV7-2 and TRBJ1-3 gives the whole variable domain GAGVSQSPSNKVTEKGKDVELRCDPISGHTALYWYRQSLGQGLEFLIYFQGNSAPDKSGLPSDRFSAERTGGSVSTLTIQRTQQEDSAVYLCASSLKGLGGNTIYFGEGSWLTVV.